A selection of T cell receptor beta chains follows, all from one sample in a study of blood T cells in healthy people across ages. TCRdb reprocessed the 5' RACE reads via MiXCR and lists one record per CDR3 protein. The sample holds roughly 1,500,000 distinct CDR3 sequences, 35% to 45% seen once. The sample was blood. Source of these receptors: a woman in her late teens or twenties in good health. Each CDR3 is given with its conserved first and last residue. The order of the fields is D gene, J gene, V gene, clone size, CDR3 protein, CDR3 DNA. The D gene is left open where the match is weak. Rows give clone size only sometimes, using once, few, many, or a class for an expanded clone.

d_gene: .
j_gene: TRBJ2-1
v_gene: TRBV10-3
abundance: few
CDR3aa: CAIRIRDDDEQFF
CDR3nt: TGTGCCATCAGGATCCGGGACGACGATGAGCAGTTCTTC

d_gene: TRBD1
j_gene: TRBJ2-7
v_gene: TRBV2
abundance: .
CDR3aa: CASSPDRILYEQYF
CDR3nt: TGTGCCAGCAGTCCGGACAGGATACTTTACGAGCAGTACTTC

d_gene: .
j_gene: TRBJ2-1
v_gene: TRBV6-1
abundance: .
CDR3aa: CASSDMVPGLPLYNEQFF
CDR3nt: TGTGCCAGCAGTGATATGGTACCGGGACTTCCCCTCTACAATGAGCAGTTCTTC

d_gene: TRBD2
j_gene: TRBJ2-5
v_gene: TRBV20-1
abundance: .
CDR3aa: CSADPRPGLAGAWETQYF
CDR3nt: TGCAGTGCTGACCCCCGACCGGGACTAGCGGGAGCATGGGAGACCCAGTACTTC

d_gene: .
j_gene: TRBJ1-4
v_gene: TRBV12-3/TRBV12-4
abundance: few
CDR3aa: CASSSRANEKLFF
CDR3nt: TGTGCCAGCAGTTCCAGGGCTAATGAAAAACTGTTTTTT

d_gene: TRBD1
j_gene: TRBJ2-3
v_gene: TRBV27
abundance: .
CDR3aa: CASSAPRTGGTDTQYF
CDR3nt: TGTGCCAGCAGTGCACCCCGGACAGGGGGCACAGATACGCAGTATTTT

d_gene: .
j_gene: TRBJ1-1
v_gene: TRBV7-2
abundance: .
CDR3aa: CASSLPSRGRINTEAFF
CDR3nt: TGTGCCAGCAGCTTACCCTCGAGAGGACGGATTAACACTGAAGCTTTCTTT

d_gene: .
j_gene: TRBJ2-7
v_gene: TRBV9
abundance: .
CDR3aa: CASSSPSGFLSSYNEQYF
CDR3nt: TGTGCCAGCAGCTCCCCGTCGGGGTTCCTAAGCTCCTACAATGAGCAGTACTTC

d_gene: TRBD2
j_gene: TRBJ2-3
v_gene: TRBV13
abundance: once
CDR3aa: CASSPWTSGTVDTQYF
CDR3nt: TGTGCCAGCAGCCCATGGACTAGCGGGACGGTAGATACGCAGTATTTT

d_gene: .
j_gene: TRBJ2-7
v_gene: TRBV29-1
abundance: .
CDR3aa: CSVRHSSYEQYF
CDR3nt: TGCAGCGTCCGACACAGCTCCTACGAGCAGTACTTC

d_gene: TRBD1
j_gene: TRBJ2-3
v_gene: TRBV6-5
abundance: .
CDR3aa: CASSYSQGLTDTQYF
CDR3nt: TGTGCCAGCAGTTATTCACAGGGGCTAACAGATACGCAGTATTTT

d_gene: .
j_gene: TRBJ2-1
v_gene: TRBV18
abundance: .
CDR3aa: CASAGGAEWEQFF
CDR3nt: TGTGCCAGCGCAGGCGGGGCAGAGTGGGAGCAGTTCTTC

d_gene: .
j_gene: TRBJ2-7
v_gene: TRBV29-1
abundance: few
CDR3aa: CSVEVGAWEQYF
CDR3nt: TGCAGCGTTGAGGTGGGGGCGTGGGAGCAGTACTTC

d_gene: .
j_gene: TRBJ1-3
v_gene: TRBV5-4
abundance: few
CDR3aa: CASSFDGSGNTIYF
CDR3nt: TGTGCCAGCAGCTTTGATGGCTCTGGAAACACCATATATTTT

d_gene: TRBD2
j_gene: TRBJ2-3
v_gene: TRBV20-1
abundance: .
CDR3aa: CSAVRLADGTDTQYF
CDR3nt: TGCAGTGCGGTTAGACTAGCGGATGGCACAGATACGCAGTATTTT

d_gene: .
j_gene: TRBJ2-1
v_gene: TRBV3-1
abundance: .
CDR3aa: CASRGFNSSYNEQFF
CDR3nt: TGTGCCAGCAGAGGGTTCAATAGCTCCTACAATGAGCAGTTCTTC

d_gene: .
j_gene: TRBJ2-7
v_gene: TRBV6-1
abundance: .
CDR3aa: CASSQISTYEQYF
CDR3nt: TGTGCCAGCAGTCAGATTTCTACCTACGAGCAGTACTTC

d_gene: .
j_gene: TRBJ2-7
v_gene: TRBV10-3
abundance: .
CDR3aa: CAIKDKAYEQYF
CDR3nt: TGTGCCATCAAGGACAAAGCCTACGAGCAGTACTTC

d_gene: TRBD2
j_gene: TRBJ2-1
v_gene: TRBV9
abundance: .
CDR3aa: CASSVERAGSREQFF
CDR3nt: TGTGCCAGCAGCGTGGAGCGAGCGGGATCTCGGGAGCAGTTCTTC

d_gene: TRBD2
j_gene: TRBJ2-1
v_gene: TRBV10-3
abundance: few
CDR3aa: CATFQPTSASYNEQFF
CDR3nt: TGTGCCACCTTCCAACCGACTAGCGCGTCCTACAATGAGCAGTTCTTC

d_gene: .
j_gene: TRBJ1-2
v_gene: TRBV18
abundance: .
CDR3aa: CASSPVADGYTF
CDR3nt: TGTGCCAGCTCACCAGTGGCAGATGGCTACACCTTC

d_gene: .
j_gene: TRBJ1-5
v_gene: TRBV28
abundance: few
CDR3aa: CASSSLSRGWDQPQHF
CDR3nt: TGTGCCAGCAGTTCCCTCTCGAGGGGGTGGGATCAGCCCCAGCATTTT

d_gene: .
j_gene: TRBJ2-7
v_gene: TRBV29-1
abundance: .
CDR3aa: CSVVDNCEQYF
CDR3nt: TGCAGCGTTGTGGACAATTGCGAGCAGTACTTC

d_gene: .
j_gene: TRBJ1-5
v_gene: TRBV6-5
abundance: once
CDR3aa: CASMLKKGNQPQHF
CDR3nt: TGTGCCAGCATGCTAAAGAAGGGGAATCAGCCCCAGCATTTT

d_gene: .
j_gene: TRBJ1-2
v_gene: TRBV27
abundance: .
CDR3aa: CASSLFGAGDNYGYTF
CDR3nt: TGTGCCAGCAGTTTATTTGGGGCAGGGGATAACTATGGCTACACCTTC

d_gene: .
j_gene: TRBJ2-4
v_gene: TRBV27
abundance: .
CDR3aa: CASSPGDSNIQYF
CDR3nt: TGTGCCAGCAGTCCAGGAGACTCAAACATTCAGTACTTC

d_gene: TRBD2
j_gene: TRBJ2-5
v_gene: TRBV28
abundance: .
CDR3aa: CASRSSGATQETQYF
CDR3nt: TGTGCCAGCAGGTCTAGCGGGGCAACCCAAGAGACCCAGTACTTC

d_gene: .
j_gene: TRBJ2-7
v_gene: TRBV28
abundance: many
CDR3aa: CASSPSGWGTLPSEQYF
CDR3nt: TGTGCCAGCAGTCCCTCCGGGTGGGGGACACTCCCTTCCGAGCAGTACTTC

d_gene: TRBD1
j_gene: TRBJ1-1
v_gene: TRBV5-1
abundance: many
CDR3aa: CASSFTGDTEAFF
CDR3nt: TGCGCCAGCAGCTTCACAGGGGACACTGAAGCTTTCTTT

d_gene: TRBD2
j_gene: TRBJ2-1
v_gene: TRBV15
abundance: .
CDR3aa: CATSRGLARYNEQFF
CDR3nt: TGTGCCACCAGCAGAGGACTAGCGCGATACAATGAGCAGTTCTTC

d_gene: TRBD2
j_gene: TRBJ2-7
v_gene: TRBV20-1
abundance: .
CDR3aa: CSVAPPRRELYTYEQYF
CDR3nt: TGCAGTGTCGCTCCACCTCGGCGGGAGTTATACACCTACGAGCAGTACTTC

d_gene: .
j_gene: TRBJ2-7
v_gene: TRBV4-2
abundance: .
CDR3aa: CASSQALDGPTYEQYF
CDR3nt: TGTGCCAGCAGCCAAGCTCTGGACGGACCCACCTACGAGCAGTACTTC

d_gene: TRBD1
j_gene: TRBJ2-7
v_gene: TRBV4-1
abundance: few
CDR3aa: CASSQDTSGQSSYEQYF
CDR3nt: TGCGCCAGCAGCCAAGATACGTCGGGACAGAGCTCCTACGAGCAGTACTTC

d_gene: .
j_gene: TRBJ1-2
v_gene: TRBV29-1
abundance: many
CDR3aa: CSADTYGYTF
CDR3nt: TGCAGCGCGGACACATATGGCTACACCTTC

d_gene: .
j_gene: TRBJ2-2
v_gene: TRBV15
abundance: .
CDR3aa: CATSRQLGNTGELFF
CDR3nt: TGTGCCACCAGCCGCCAGCTGGGCAACACCGGGGAGCTGTTTTTT

d_gene: .
j_gene: TRBJ2-1
v_gene: TRBV2
abundance: .
CDR3aa: CASKVEGYSYNERYF
CDR3nt: TGTGCCAGCAAGGTAGAGGGGTACTCCTACAATGAGCGGTACTTC

d_gene: TRBD1
j_gene: TRBJ1-2
v_gene: TRBV20-1
abundance: .
CDR3aa: CSAGKGQGNYGYTF
CDR3nt: TGCAGTGCTGGAAAGGGACAGGGGAACTATGGCTACACCTTC

d_gene: .
j_gene: TRBJ2-7
v_gene: TRBV27
abundance: .
CDR3aa: CASSPLGLPEQYF
CDR3nt: TGTGCCAGCAGCCCTCTCGGACTGCCCGAGCAGTACTTC

d_gene: TRBD1
j_gene: TRBJ1-1
v_gene: TRBV28
abundance: .
CDR3aa: CASRDSRTGNTEAFF
CDR3nt: TGTGCCAGCAGGGATTCCAGGACAGGGAACACTGAAGCTTTCTTT

d_gene: TRBD1
j_gene: TRBJ2-6
v_gene: TRBV20-1
abundance: .
CDR3aa: CSAPETGLGANVLTF
CDR3nt: TGCAGTGCACCAGAGACAGGGTTGGGGGCCAACGTCCTGACTTTC

d_gene: TRBD2
j_gene: TRBJ2-1
v_gene: TRBV20-1
abundance: few
CDR3aa: CSAISSGRSYNEQFF
CDR3nt: TGCAGTGCTATATCTAGCGGGAGGTCCTACAATGAGCAGTTCTTC

d_gene: .
j_gene: TRBJ2-3
v_gene: TRBV28
abundance: few
CDR3aa: CASSKSGTQYF
CDR3nt: TGTGCCAGCAGCAAGTCGGGTACGCAGTATTTT

d_gene: TRBD2
j_gene: TRBJ2-1
v_gene: TRBV19
abundance: .
CDR3aa: CASSIGLAGENNEQFF
CDR3nt: TGTGCCAGTAGTATTGGACTAGCGGGAGAAAACAATGAGCAGTTCTTC

d_gene: .
j_gene: TRBJ2-3
v_gene: TRBV6-1
abundance: once
CDR3aa: CASSEKGRGADTQYF
CDR3nt: TGTGCCAGCAGTGAAAAAGGCAGGGGGGCAGATACGCAGTATTTT

d_gene: TRBD1
j_gene: TRBJ2-1
v_gene: TRBV7-9
abundance: .
CDR3aa: CASSQPTGGLYNEQFF
CDR3nt: TGTGCCAGCAGTCAGCCGACAGGGGGCCTTTACAATGAGCAGTTCTTC

d_gene: .
j_gene: TRBJ2-5
v_gene: TRBV7-2
abundance: .
CDR3aa: CASSLGVGLLGGRNNEQYF
CDR3nt: TGTGCCAGCAGCTTAGGGGTCGGGCTTTTGGGGGGCCGTAACAATGAGCAGTACTTC

d_gene: TRBD2
j_gene: TRBJ2-3
v_gene: TRBV20-1
abundance: many
CDR3aa: CSALAGGSTDTQYF
CDR3nt: TGCAGTGCTTTAGCGGGAGGGAGCACAGATACGCAGTATTTT

d_gene: .
j_gene: TRBJ1-1
v_gene: TRBV7-9
abundance: .
CDR3aa: CASSMSVNTEAFF
CDR3nt: TGTGCCAGCAGCATGAGTGTGAACACTGAAGCTTTCTTT

d_gene: .
j_gene: TRBJ2-3
v_gene: TRBV10-3
abundance: many
CDR3aa: CAISESISGGDTQYF
CDR3nt: TGTGCCATCAGTGAGTCTATTAGCGGAGGGGATACGCAGTATTTT

d_gene: TRBD1
j_gene: TRBJ2-7
v_gene: TRBV4-2
abundance: .
CDR3aa: CASSQTWGDRSYEQYF
CDR3nt: TGTGCCAGCAGCCAAACCTGGGGGGACAGGAGCTACGAGCAGTACTTC

d_gene: .
j_gene: TRBJ2-7
v_gene: TRBV5-1
abundance: .
CDR3aa: CASSLMRGPSSYGQYF
CDR3nt: TGCGCCAGCAGCTTGATGCGGGGGCCTAGCTCCTACGGGCAGTACTTC

d_gene: .
j_gene: TRBJ2-7
v_gene: TRBV20-1
abundance: .
CDR3aa: CSASSTPLYEQYF
CDR3nt: TGCAGTGCCTCCTCAACCCCCCTCTACGAGCAGTACTTC

d_gene: .
j_gene: TRBJ1-4
v_gene: TRBV7-9
abundance: .
CDR3aa: CASSFPDIPDGPNEKLFF
CDR3nt: TGTGCCAGCAGCTTCCCGGACATCCCTGATGGTCCTAATGAAAAACTGTTTTTT

d_gene: TRBD1
j_gene: TRBJ1-5
v_gene: TRBV20-1
abundance: .
CDR3aa: CSASQGTENQPQHF
CDR3nt: TGCAGTGCTAGTCAAGGGACAGAAAATCAGCCCCAGCATTTT

d_gene: TRBD1
j_gene: TRBJ1-5
v_gene: TRBV28
abundance: .
CDR3aa: CASLTGATGRPQHF
CDR3nt: TGTGCCAGCCTCACAGGGGCGACGGGTCGGCCCCAGCATTTT

d_gene: TRBD1
j_gene: TRBJ2-7
v_gene: TRBV5-1
abundance: few
CDR3aa: CASSLDQGAPYEQYF
CDR3nt: TGCGCCAGCAGCTTGGATCAGGGGGCCCCCTACGAGCAGTACTTC

d_gene: TRBD1
j_gene: TRBJ2-5
v_gene: TRBV2
abundance: few
CDR3aa: CASSGDRAMGETQYF
CDR3nt: TGTGCCAGCAGCGGGGACAGGGCCATGGGGGAGACCCAGTACTTC

d_gene: TRBD2
j_gene: TRBJ2-1
v_gene: TRBV12-3/TRBV12-4
abundance: .
CDR3aa: CASSRLAGGRDEQFF
CDR3nt: TGTGCCAGCAGTCGACTAGCGGGAGGGAGAGATGAGCAGTTCTTC

d_gene: .
j_gene: TRBJ1-6
v_gene: TRBV28
abundance: .
CDR3aa: CASSFGVYNSPLHF
CDR3nt: TGTGCCAGCAGTTTCGGGGTCTATAATTCACCCCTCCACTTT

d_gene: .
j_gene: TRBJ1-2
v_gene: TRBV10-3
abundance: .
CDR3aa: CAIRNRLGGGYTF
CDR3nt: TGTGCCATCCGGAACAGGCTCGGCGGGGGCTACACCTTC